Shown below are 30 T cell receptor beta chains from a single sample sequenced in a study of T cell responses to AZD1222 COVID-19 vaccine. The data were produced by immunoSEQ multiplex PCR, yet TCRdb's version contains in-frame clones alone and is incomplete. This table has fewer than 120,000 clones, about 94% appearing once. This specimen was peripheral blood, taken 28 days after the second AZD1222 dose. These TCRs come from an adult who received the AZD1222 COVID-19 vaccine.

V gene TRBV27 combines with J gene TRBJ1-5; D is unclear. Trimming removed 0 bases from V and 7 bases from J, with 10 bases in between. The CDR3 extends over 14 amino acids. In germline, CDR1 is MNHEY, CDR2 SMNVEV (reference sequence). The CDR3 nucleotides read TGTGCCAGCAGTTTATCGAGGGTGGGGCAGCCCCAGCATTTT. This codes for CASSLSRVGQPQHF.

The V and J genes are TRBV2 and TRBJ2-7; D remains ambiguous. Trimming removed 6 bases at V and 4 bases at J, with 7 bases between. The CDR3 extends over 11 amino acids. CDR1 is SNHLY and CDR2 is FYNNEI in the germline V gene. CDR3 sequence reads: CASRYHYEQYF. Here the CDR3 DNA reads TGTGCCAGCAGATACCATTACGAGCAGTACTTC. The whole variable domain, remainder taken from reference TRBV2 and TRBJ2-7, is EPEVTQTPSHQVTQMGQEVILRCVPISNHLYFYWYRQILGQKVEFLVSFYNNEISEKSEIFDDQFSVERPDGSNFTLKIRSTKLEDSAMYFCASRYHYEQYFGPGTRLTVT.

CDR3 coding DNA: TGTGCCAGCAGCCCGACCACTAACTATGGCTACACCTTC. Translated, it gives CASSPTTNYGYTF. This chain connects TRBV5-5 to TRBJ1-2; D is unclear. Trimming stripped 4 bases from V and 0 bases from J, with 7 bases between. The CDR3 totals 13 residues. CDR1 and CDR2 (germline): SGHKS, YYEKEE (reference sequence). Full variable domain (remainder filled in from reference TRBV5-5 and TRBJ1-2): DAGVTQSPTHLIKTRGQQVTLRCSPISGHKSVSWYQQVLGQGPQFIFQYYEKEERGRGNFPDRFSARQFPNYSSELNVNALLLGDSALYLCASSPTTNYGYTFGSGTRLTVV.

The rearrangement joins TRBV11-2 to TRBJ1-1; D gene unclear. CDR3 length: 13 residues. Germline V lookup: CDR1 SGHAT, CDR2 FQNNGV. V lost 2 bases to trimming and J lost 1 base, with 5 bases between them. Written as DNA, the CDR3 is TGTGCCAGCAGCTTAAAGCGGAACACTGAAGCTTTCTTT. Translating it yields CASSLKRNTEAFF.

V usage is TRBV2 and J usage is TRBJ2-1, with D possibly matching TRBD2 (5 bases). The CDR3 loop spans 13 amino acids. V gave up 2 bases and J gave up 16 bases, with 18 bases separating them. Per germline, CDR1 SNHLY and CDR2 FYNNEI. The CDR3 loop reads CASSEMKGSEGFF. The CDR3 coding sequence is TGTGCCAGCAGTGAAATGAAAGGGAGCGAGGGCTTCTTC.

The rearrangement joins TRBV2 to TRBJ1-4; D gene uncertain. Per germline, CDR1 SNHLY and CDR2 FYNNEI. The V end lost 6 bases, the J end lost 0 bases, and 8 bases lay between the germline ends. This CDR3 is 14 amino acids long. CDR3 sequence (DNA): TGTGCCAGCAGCTGGTTCACAACTAATGAAAAACTGTTTTTT. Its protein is CASSWFTTNEKLFF.

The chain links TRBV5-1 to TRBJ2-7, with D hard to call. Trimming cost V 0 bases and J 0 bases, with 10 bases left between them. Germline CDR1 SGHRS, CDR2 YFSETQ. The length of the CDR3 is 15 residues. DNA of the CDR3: TGCGCCAGCAGCTTGGCCCTATCCCCCTCCTACGAGCAGTACTTC. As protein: CASSLALSPSYEQYF.

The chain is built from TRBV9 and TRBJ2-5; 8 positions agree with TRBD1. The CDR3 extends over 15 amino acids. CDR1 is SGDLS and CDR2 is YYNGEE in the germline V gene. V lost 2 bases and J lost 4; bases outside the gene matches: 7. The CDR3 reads CASSVGQGSGETQYF. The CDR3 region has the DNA TGTGCCAGCAGCGTCGGACAGGGATCAGGAGAGACCCAGTACTTC.

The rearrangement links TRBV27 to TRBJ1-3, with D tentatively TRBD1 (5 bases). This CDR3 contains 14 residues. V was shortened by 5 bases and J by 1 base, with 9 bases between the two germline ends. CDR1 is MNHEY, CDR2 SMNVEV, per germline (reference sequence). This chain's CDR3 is CASSTGGSGNTIYF. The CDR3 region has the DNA TGTGCCAGCAGTACGGGGGGGTCTGGAAACACCATATATTTT.

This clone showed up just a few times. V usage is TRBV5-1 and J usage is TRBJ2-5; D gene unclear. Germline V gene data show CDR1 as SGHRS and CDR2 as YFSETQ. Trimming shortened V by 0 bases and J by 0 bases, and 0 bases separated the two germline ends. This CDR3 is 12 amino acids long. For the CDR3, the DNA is TGCGCCAGCAGCTTGGACCAAGAGACCCAGTACTTC. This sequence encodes CASSLDQETQYF.

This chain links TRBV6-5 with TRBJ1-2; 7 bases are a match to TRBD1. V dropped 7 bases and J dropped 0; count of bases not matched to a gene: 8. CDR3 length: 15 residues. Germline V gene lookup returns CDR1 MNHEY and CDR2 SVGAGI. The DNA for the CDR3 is TGTGCCAGCATGGGACAGCCCTCTACTAACTATGGCTACACCTTC. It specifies CASMGQPSTNYGYTF.

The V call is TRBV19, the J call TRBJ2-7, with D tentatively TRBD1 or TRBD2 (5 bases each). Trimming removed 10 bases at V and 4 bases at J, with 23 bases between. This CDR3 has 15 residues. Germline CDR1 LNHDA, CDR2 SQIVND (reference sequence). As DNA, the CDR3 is TGTGCCACCTCCCCCGGGACCGTCACAAGATACGAGCAGTACTTC. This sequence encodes CATSPGTVTRYEQYF.

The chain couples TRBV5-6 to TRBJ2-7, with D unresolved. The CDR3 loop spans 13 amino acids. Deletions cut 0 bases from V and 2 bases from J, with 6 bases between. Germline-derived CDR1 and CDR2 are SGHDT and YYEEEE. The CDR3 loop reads CASSLVFPYEQYF. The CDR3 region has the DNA TGTGCCAGCAGCTTGGTTTTTCCCTACGAGCAGTACTTC.

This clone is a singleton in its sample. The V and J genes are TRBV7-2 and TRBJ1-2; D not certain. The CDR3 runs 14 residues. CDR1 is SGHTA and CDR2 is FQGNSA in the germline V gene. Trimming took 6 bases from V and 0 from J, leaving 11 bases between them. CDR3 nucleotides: TGTGCCAGCAGGAGCGGGGTATCTAACTATGGCTACACCTTC. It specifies CASRSGVSNYGYTF. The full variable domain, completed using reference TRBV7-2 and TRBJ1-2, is GAGVSQSPSNKVTEKGKDVELRCDPISGHTALYWYRQSLGQGLEFLIYFQGNSAPDKSGLPSDRFSAERTGGSVSTLTIQRTQQEDSAVYLCASRSGVSNYGYTFGSGTRLTVV.

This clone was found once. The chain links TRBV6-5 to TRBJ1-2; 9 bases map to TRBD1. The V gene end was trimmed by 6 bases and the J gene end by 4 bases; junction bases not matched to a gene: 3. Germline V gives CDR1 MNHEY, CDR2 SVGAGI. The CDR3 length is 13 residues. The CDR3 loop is CASSQDRGYGYTF. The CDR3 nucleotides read TGTGCCAGCAGCCAGGACAGGGGCTATGGCTACACCTTC.

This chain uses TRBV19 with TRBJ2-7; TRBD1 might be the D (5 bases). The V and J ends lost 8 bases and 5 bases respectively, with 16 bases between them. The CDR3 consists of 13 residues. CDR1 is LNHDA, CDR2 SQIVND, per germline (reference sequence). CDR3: CASGAGQAHEQYF. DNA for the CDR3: TGTGCCAGTGGGGCAGGGCAAGCCCACGAGCAGTACTTC.

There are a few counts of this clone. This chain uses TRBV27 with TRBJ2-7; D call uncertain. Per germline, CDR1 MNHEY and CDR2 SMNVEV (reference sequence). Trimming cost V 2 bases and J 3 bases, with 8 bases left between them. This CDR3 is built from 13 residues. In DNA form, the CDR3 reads TGTGCCAGCAGTTTACGCGAAGGCTACGAGCAGTACTTC. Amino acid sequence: CASSLREGYEQYF.

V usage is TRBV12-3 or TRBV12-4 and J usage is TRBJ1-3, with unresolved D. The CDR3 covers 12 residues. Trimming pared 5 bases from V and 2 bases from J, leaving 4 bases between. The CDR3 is CASSPTGNTIYF. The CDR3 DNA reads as TGTGCCAGCAGTCCGACTGGAAACACCATATATTTT.

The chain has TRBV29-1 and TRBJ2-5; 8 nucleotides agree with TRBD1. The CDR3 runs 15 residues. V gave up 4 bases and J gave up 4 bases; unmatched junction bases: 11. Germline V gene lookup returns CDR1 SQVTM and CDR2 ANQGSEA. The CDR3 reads CSVVGVRQGRETQYF. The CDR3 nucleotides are TGCAGCGTTGTTGGGGTCCGACAGGGGCGAGAGACCCAGTACTTC.

The CDR3 sequence is CASSLNFAGQNEKLFF. The CDR3, as DNA: TGCGCCAGCAGCTTGAACTTTGCGGGTCAGAATGAAAAACTGTTTTTT. The J gene is TRBJ1-4, the V gene TRBV5-1; D unclear. V shed 1 base and J shed 5 bases, with 15 bases lying between them. Germline V gene sequence: CDR1 SGHRS, CDR2 YFSETQ. This CDR3 comprises 16 residues.

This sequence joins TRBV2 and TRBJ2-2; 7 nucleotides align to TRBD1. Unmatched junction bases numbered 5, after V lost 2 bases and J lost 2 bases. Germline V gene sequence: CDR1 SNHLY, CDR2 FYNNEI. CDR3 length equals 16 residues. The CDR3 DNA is TGTGCCAGCAGTGAAATCGGGACAGAAAACACCGGGGAGCTGTTTTTT. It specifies CASSEIGTENTGELFF.

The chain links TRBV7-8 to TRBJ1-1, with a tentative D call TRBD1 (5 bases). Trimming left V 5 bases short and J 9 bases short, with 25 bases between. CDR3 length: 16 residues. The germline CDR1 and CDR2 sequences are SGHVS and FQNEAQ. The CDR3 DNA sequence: TGTGCCAGCAGCCTAGATGTTAGTTTCGGGCAGGGCCAAGCTTTCTTT. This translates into CASSLDVSFGQGQAFF.

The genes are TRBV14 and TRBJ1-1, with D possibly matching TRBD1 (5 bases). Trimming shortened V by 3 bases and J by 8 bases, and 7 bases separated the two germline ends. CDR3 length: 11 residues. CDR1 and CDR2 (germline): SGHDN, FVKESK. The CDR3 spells CASSQTEEAFF. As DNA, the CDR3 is TGTGCCAGCAGCCAGACAGAAGAAGCTTTCTTT.

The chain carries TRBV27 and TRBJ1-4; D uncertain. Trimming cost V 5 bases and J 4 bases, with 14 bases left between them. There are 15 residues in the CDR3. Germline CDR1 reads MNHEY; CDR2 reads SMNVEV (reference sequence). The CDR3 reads CASSLSRLGNEKLFF. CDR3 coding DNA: TGTGCCAGCAGTCTCTCAAGACTAGGTAATGAAAAACTGTTTTTT.

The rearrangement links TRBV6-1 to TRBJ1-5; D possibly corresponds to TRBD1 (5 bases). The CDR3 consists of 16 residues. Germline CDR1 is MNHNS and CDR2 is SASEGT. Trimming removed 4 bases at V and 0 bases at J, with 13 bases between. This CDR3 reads CASSARVSDSNQPQHF. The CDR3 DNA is TGTGCCAGCAGTGCCAGGGTTTCCGATAGCAATCAGCCCCAGCATTTT.

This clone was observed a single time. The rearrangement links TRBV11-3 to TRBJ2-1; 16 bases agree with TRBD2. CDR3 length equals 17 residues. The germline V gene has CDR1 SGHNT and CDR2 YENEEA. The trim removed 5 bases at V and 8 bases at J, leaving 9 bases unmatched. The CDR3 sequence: CASSTGLAGGPRDEQFF. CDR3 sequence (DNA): TGTGCCAGCAGCACGGGACTAGCGGGAGGGCCGAGAGATGAGCAGTTCTTC.

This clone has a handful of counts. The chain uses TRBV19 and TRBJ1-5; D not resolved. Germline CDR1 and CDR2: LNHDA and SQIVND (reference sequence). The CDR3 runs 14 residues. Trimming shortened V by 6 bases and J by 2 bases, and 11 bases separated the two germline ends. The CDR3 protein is CASRDGSGNQPQHF. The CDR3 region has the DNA TGTGCCAGTAGGGATGGGTCAGGCAATCAGCCCCAGCATTTT.

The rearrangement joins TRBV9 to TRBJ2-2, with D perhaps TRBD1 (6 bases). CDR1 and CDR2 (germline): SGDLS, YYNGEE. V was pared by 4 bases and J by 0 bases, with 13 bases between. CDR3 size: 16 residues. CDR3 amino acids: CASSPYRASNTGELFF. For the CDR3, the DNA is TGTGCCAGCAGCCCTTACAGGGCTTCGAACACCGGGGAGCTGTTTTTT.

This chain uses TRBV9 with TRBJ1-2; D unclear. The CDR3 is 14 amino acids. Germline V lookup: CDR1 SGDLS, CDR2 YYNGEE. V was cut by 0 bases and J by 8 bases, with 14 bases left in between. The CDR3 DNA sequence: TGTGCCAGCAGCGTAGATATCGGCTCCGGGGGCTACACCTTC. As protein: CASSVDIGSGGYTF.

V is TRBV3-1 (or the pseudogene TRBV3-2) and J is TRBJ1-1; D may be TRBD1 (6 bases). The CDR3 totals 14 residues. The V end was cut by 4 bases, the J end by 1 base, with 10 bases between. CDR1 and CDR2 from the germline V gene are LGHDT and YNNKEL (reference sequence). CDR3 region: CASSPGHSNTEAFF. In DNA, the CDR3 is TGTGCCAGCAGCCCGGGACACTCGAACACTGAAGCTTTCTTT.